The 19 T cell receptor beta chains in this list originate from one sample, sequenced in a study of blood T cell repertoires in COVID-19. Profiling relied on immunoSEQ multiplex PCR, and the TCRdb table lists in-frame clones only, not all of them. The table has 100,000 to 150,000 clones, approximately 81% seen once. Sequences were obtained from peripheral blood. These receptor sequences come from a woman aged 45-65 years with acute or convalescent COVID-19.

The chain links TRBV11-3 to TRBJ2-1; TRBD2 is a possible D gene (6 bases). Germline V CDR1 and CDR2: SGHNT, YENEEA. The CDR3 has 15 amino acids. V lost 0 bases and J lost 0, with 6 bases in between. The CDR3 is CASSLDGSSYNEQFF. The CDR3 nucleotides are TGTGCCAGCAGCTTAGACGGGAGCTCCTACAATGAGCAGTTCTTC.

The chain couples TRBV7-9 to TRBJ1-3; no definite D call. Germline loops: CDR1 SEHNR, CDR2 FQNEAQ (reference sequence). V dropped 8 bases and J dropped 0 bases, with 14 bases sitting between them. There are 15 residues in the CDR3. The CDR3 nucleotides are TGTGCCAGCCAAGCGGGGTTCCACTCTGGAAACACCATATATTTT. This encodes CASQAGFHSGNTIYF. Together with reference TRBV7-9 and TRBJ1-3, the CDR3 gives the full variable domain: DTGVSQNPRHKITKRGQNVTFRCDPISEHNRLYWYRQTLGQGPEFLTYFQNEAQLEKSRLLSDRFSAERPKGSFSTLEIQRTEQGDSAMYLCASQAGFHSGNTIYFGEGSWLTVV.

The V gene is TRBV30, the J gene TRBJ2-1, with D possibly matching TRBD2 (6 bases). Germline lookup yields CDR1 GTSNPN and CDR2 SVGIG (reference sequence). The CDR3 is 14 residues long. Trimming stripped 2 bases from V and 9 bases from J, with 17 bases between. Written as DNA, the CDR3 is TGTGCCTGGAGTCCGGGACTCCTGCGCAGTGAGCAGTTCTTC. Its protein is CAWSPGLLRSEQFF. Drawing the rest from reference TRBV30 and TRBJ2-1, the complete variable domain is SQTIHQWPATLVQPVGSPLSLECTVEGTSNPNLYWYRQAAGRGLQLLFYSVGIGQISSEVPQNLSASRPQDRQFILSSKKLLLSDSGFYLCAWSPGLLRSEQFFGPGTRLTVL.

The chain recombines TRBV6-6 with TRBJ1-1; 8 positions match TRBD1. CDR1 MNHNY and CDR2 SVGAGI come from the germline V gene (reference sequence). CDR3 size: 14 residues. Trimming took 5 bases from V and 4 from J; bases not matched to a gene: 6. In DNA, the CDR3 is TGTGCCAGCAGTGAGACAGGGGTTGTCACTGAAGCTTTCTTT. It specifies CASSETGVVTEAFF.

This chain joins TRBV9 and TRBJ2-1, with 7 bases that match TRBD2. Germline V gene data show CDR1 as SGDLS and CDR2 as YYNGEE. The CDR3 spans 15 residues. V was pared by 2 bases and J by 4 bases, with 6 bases of the junction left unmatched. The CDR3: CASSVSGTSYNEQFF. DNA for the CDR3: TGTGCCAGCAGCGTGAGCGGGACCTCTTACAATGAGCAGTTCTTC.

This chain uses TRBV5-1 with TRBJ2-7; D unclear. Germline CDR1 is SGHRS and CDR2 is YFSETQ. V lost 3 bases to trimming and J lost 0 bases, with 10 bases between them. The CDR3 has 14 residues. DNA of the CDR3: TGCGCCAGCAGCTCCGTGGCAGGCTCCTACGAGCAGTACTTC. Translating gives CASSSVAGSYEQYF.

The rearrangement uses TRBV10-3 and TRBJ2-5, with D perhaps TRBD2 (6 bases). The CDR3 runs to 14 residues. V was shortened by 4 bases and J by 0 bases, with 9 bases between the two germline ends. Germline V gene data show CDR1 as ENHRY and CDR2 as SYGVKD. Written as DNA, the CDR3 is TGTGCCATCAGTGGGGGGGTGAACCAAGAGACCCAGTACTTC. Translated: CAISGGVNQETQYF.

V and J are TRBV5-1 and TRBJ2-7; TRBD2 matches at 9 bases. This CDR3 is 15 amino acids long. CDR1 and CDR2 from the germline V gene are SGHRS and YFSETQ. With 4 bases clipped from V and 2 bases from J, the junction kept 7 bases outside the gene matches. The CDR3 bases are TGCGCCAGCAGCCCAGGACTAGCGCGGACCTACGAGCAGTACTTC. Translation: CASSPGLARTYEQYF.

The chain has TRBV29-1 and TRBJ2-2, with 9 bases lining up with TRBD2. Germline values: CDR1 SQVTM, CDR2 ANQGSEA. The CDR3 length is 16 residues. V trimming: 1 base; J trimming: 1 base; junction bases outside the gene matches: 4. Here the CDR3 DNA reads TGCAGCGTTGAAGGTCTAGCGGGGAGGAACACCGGGGAGCTGTTTTTT. Translating gives CSVEGLAGRNTGELFF.

The chain combines TRBV3-1 (or the pseudogene TRBV3-2) with TRBJ1-5; D is uncertain. Germline loops: CDR1 LGHDT, CDR2 YNNKEL (reference sequence). The ends were cut back, 4 bases at V and 2 bases at J, with 9 bases in the middle. CDR3 length: 14 amino acids. In DNA, the CDR3 is TGTGCCAGCAGCCGACGGGGTGGCAATCAGCCCCAGCATTTT. It encodes CASSRRGGNQPQHF.

This chain uses TRBV11-3 with TRBJ1-1, with D maybe TRBD1 (5 bases). The CDR3 has 13 amino acids. Trimming took off 2 bases at V and 4 bases at J, with 8 bases between the two ends. Germline CDR1 reads SGHNT; CDR2 reads YENEEA. The CDR3 region has the DNA TGTGCCAGCAGCTTAAGGCAGGGCACTGAAGCTTTCTTT. Translation gives CASSLRQGTEAFF.

This CDR3 is CASSLAGVGSSPLHF. As DNA, the CDR3 is TGCGCCAGCAGCTTGGCCGGGGTGGGGAGTTCACCCCTCCACTTT. The chain is built from TRBV5-1 and TRBJ1-6; D remains unclear. The CDR3 contains 15 residues. Germline lookup yields CDR1 SGHRS and CDR2 YFSETQ. V was trimmed by 0 bases and J by 9 bases, leaving 13 bases between them.

CDR3 sequence: CATSNQGVNSGANVLTF. The CDR3 coding sequence is TGTGCCACCAGTAACCAGGGGGTTAACTCTGGGGCCAACGTCCTGACTTTC. The chain is built from TRBV24-1 and TRBJ2-6; 7 bases agree with TRBD1. The V and J ends lost 6 bases and 0 bases, in that order; junction bases with no gene match: 7. This CDR3 is built from 17 residues. Germline loops: CDR1 KGHDR, CDR2 SFDVKD.

V gene TRBV7-3 combines with J gene TRBJ2-2; perhaps TRBD1 as D (5 bases). There are 15 residues in the CDR3. The germline CDR1 and CDR2 sequences are SGHTA and FQGTGA. The V end lost 5 bases, the J end lost 7 bases, and 17 bases lay between the germline ends. The CDR3 nucleotides are TGTGCCAGCAGCCTTGATCAGGGAAGGGGCGGGGAGCTGTTTTTT. As protein: CASSLDQGRGGELFF.

The J gene is TRBJ2-1, the V gene TRBV7-9, with a weak D call TRBD1 (6 bases). CDR3 size: 16 residues. Looked up from germline, CDR1 is SEHNR and CDR2 is FQNEAQ (reference sequence). Trimming shortened V by 3 bases and J by 1 base, and 13 bases separated the two germline ends. The CDR3 spells CASSFFRGKSYNEQFF. CDR3 DNA sequence: TGTGCCAGCAGCTTCTTCAGGGGAAAGTCCTACAATGAGCAGTTCTTC.

V is TRBV27 and J is TRBJ2-1; 8 bases line up with TRBD2. The germline CDR1 and CDR2 sequences are MNHEY and SMNVEV (reference sequence). V gave up 2 bases and J gave up 5 bases; unmatched junction bases: 11. This CDR3 has 17 amino acids. This CDR3 reads CASSLLPGLVENNEQFF. CDR3 DNA sequence: TGTGCCAGCAGTTTACTTCCGGGACTAGTCGAGAACAATGAGCAGTTCTTC.

The rearrangement joins TRBV7-9 to TRBJ1-1, with unresolved D. CDR3 size: 13 residues. Trimming pared 3 bases from V and 1 base from J, leaving 6 bases between. Germline V gives CDR1 SEHNR, CDR2 FQNEAQ (reference sequence). The CDR3 DNA sequence: TGTGCCAGCAGCTTGCGGGAGAACACTGAAGCTTTCTTT. This codes for CASSLRENTEAFF.

The chain has TRBV27 and TRBJ1-2; D gene uncertain. The germline gives CDR1 MNHEY, CDR2 SMNVEV (reference sequence). This CDR3 is 14 amino acids long. V dropped 6 bases and J dropped 2 bases, with 13 bases sitting between them. In nucleotides, the CDR3 is TGTGCCAGCAGCCCGGAGGGTTGGAACTATGGCTACACCTTC. Translated: CASSPEGWNYGYTF.

The genes are TRBV12-3 or TRBV12-4 and TRBJ2-1; TRBD1 aligns across 12 bases. CDR3 size: 13 residues. The J segment lost 9 bases and the V segment lost 6 bases, leaving 3 bases of the junction unmatched. CDR3 bases: TGTGCCAGCAGCGGGACAGGGGGCGGTGAGCAGTTCTTC. Translation gives CASSGTGGGEQFF.